This TCR beta chain derives from a study of shared clonotypes between healthy human individuals. Assay used: immunoSEQ multiplex PCR; TCRdb lists only in-frame clones, some missing. Of around 2,000,000 clones detected, roughly 94% appear once; the ten largest clones hold roughly 1.1%. Terminally differentiated effector memory CD45RA+ cells were excluded from the naive CD8 cells, which were CD45RO-negative and positively selected for CCR7. V lost 4 bases and J lost 3, with 19 bases in between. The CDR3 is 16 residues long. Germline assignment: CDR1 MNHEY and CDR2 SMNVEV (reference sequence). The chain uses TRBV27 and TRBJ2-7; either TRBD1 or TRBD2 may fit D (5 bases each). The material sequenced was naive CD8+ T cells sorted from blood. The receptor was derived from a man younger than 35 in good health. The CDR3 loop reads CASSSSRDAWGYEQYF. CDR3 DNA: TGTGCCAGCAGTTCTTCTCGGGACGCATGGGGCTACGAGCAGTACTTC.